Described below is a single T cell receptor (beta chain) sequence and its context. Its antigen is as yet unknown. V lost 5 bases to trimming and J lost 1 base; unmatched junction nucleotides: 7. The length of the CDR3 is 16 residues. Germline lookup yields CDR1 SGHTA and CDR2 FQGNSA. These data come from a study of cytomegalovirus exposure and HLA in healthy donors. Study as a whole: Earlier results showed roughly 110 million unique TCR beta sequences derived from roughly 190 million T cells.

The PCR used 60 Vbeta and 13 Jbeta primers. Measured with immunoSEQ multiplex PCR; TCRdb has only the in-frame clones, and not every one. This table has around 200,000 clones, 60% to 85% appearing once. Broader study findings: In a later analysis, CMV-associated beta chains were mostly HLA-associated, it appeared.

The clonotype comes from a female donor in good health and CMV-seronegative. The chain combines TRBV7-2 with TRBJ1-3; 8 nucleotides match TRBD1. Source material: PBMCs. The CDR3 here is CASSQGQVPSGNTIYF. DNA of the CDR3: TGTGCCAGCAGCCAGGGACAGGTCCCTTCTGGAAACACCATATATTTT.